These 7 T cell receptor beta chains were all obtained from the same sample, sequenced in a study of T-cell memory formation after mild COVID-19. TCRdb re-analysed the 5' RACE reads in MiXCR, keeping a single row per CDR3 protein. The repertoire has fewer than 700,000 distinct CDR3 sequences, around 17% of them found once; the top ten carry about 12%. Sequenced material: PBMCs or a T cell subset sorted from them (not recorded which). These receptors were taken from an adult woman who had mild COVID-19 (a few samples of this study predate the infection). Cell type and time point are not known.

The genes are TRBV6-1 and TRBJ1-2; no clear D gene. V lost 8 bases to trimming and J lost 5 bases, with 12 bases between them. Germline CDR1 reads MNHNS; CDR2 reads SASEGT. The CDR3 covers 12 residues. CDR3 loop: CASYDGIYGYTF. The CDR3 DNA follows: TGTGCCAGCTATGACGGCATTTATGGCTACACCTTC.

There are a few counts of this clonotype. The rearrangement links TRBV29-1 to TRBJ2-1; TRBD2 matches at 10 bases. The CDR3 is made up of 15 amino acids. Germline assignment: CDR1 SQVTM and CDR2 ANQGSEA. The junction had 6 bases not matched to a gene; V was cut back by 2 bases and J by 5 bases. CDR3 DNA: TGCAGCGTTGAAACCGGGACTAGCGCAAACAATGAGCAGTTCTTC. This encodes CSVETGTSANNEQFF.

This clonotype has a handful of counts. This rearrangement joins TRBV12-3 or TRBV12-4 to TRBJ2-7; D not certain. Trimming left V 2 bases short and J 0 bases short, with 11 bases between. The CDR3 has 15 amino acids. The CDR3 coding sequence is TGTGCCAGCAGTTTAACGGGCAGTCGCTCCTACGAGCAGTACTTC. Residues: CASSLTGSRSYEQYF.

The J gene is TRBJ2-1, the V gene TRBV29-1, with TRBD1 matching 8 bases. Germline lookup yields CDR1 SQVTM and CDR2 ANQGSEA. V lost 0 bases and J lost 10; bases outside the gene matches: 8. The CDR3 covers 14 residues. CDR3 bases: TGCAGCGTTGAAGATCTCCTGGACAGGGACGAGCAGTTCTTC. Amino acids: CSVEDLLDRDEQFF.

This clonotype came up a few times. This chain connects TRBV6-2 or TRBV6-3 to TRBJ1-5, with TRBD1 identical over 7 bases. Germline CDR1 is MNHEY and CDR2 is SVGEGT. The CDR3 sequence is 18 residues long. V was clipped by 6 bases and J by 0 bases; unmatched bases: 14. The CDR3 nucleotides are TGTGCCAGCAGCCGCGGACAGGATAAATTCTATAGCAATCAGCCCCAGCATTTT. This encodes CASSRGQDKFYSNQPQHF.

CDR3 coding DNA: TGTGCCAGCAGTTTAGAGGTACTAGCGGGAAAAAGAAACATTCAGTACTTC. Translating gives CASSLEVLAGKRNIQYF. J is TRBJ2-4 and V is TRBV12-3 or TRBV12-4; 10 positions match TRBD2. V lost 1 base and J lost 6; bases outside the gene matches: 9. The CDR3 extends over 17 amino acids.

This clonotype was observed a handful of times. The gene calls are TRBV18 and TRBJ2-7, with D unresolved. The V gene's germline CDR1 is KGHSH and CDR2 LQKENI. The ends were cut back, 2 bases at V and 0 bases at J, with 11 bases in the middle. The CDR3 length is 15 residues. CDR3 nucleotide sequence: TGTGCCAGCTCACCAGAGATGGCGAGCTCCTACGAGCAGTACTTC. Its protein product is CASSPEMASSYEQYF. The full variable domain, completed using reference TRBV18 and TRBJ2-7, is NAGVMQNPRHLVRRRGQEARLRCSPMKGHSHVYWYRQLPEEGLKFMVYLQKENIIDESGMPKERFSAEFPKEGPSILRIQQVVRGDSAAYFCASSPEMASSYEQYFGPGTRLTVT.